These T cell receptor beta chains were read from a single sample in a study of blood T cells in healthy people across ages. TCRdb called the 5' RACE reads again in MiXCR, with one record for every CDR3 protein. The profile shows 600,000 or so distinct CDR3 sequences, around 20% of them singletons. Sequences were obtained from blood. These receptors all come from a man aged 65-85 years in good health. Both conserved end residues are part of each CDR3. The D gene is left open where the match is weak. Where a row states a size, it is once, few, many or the class of an expanded clone; other rows omit it.

CDR3nt: TGCAGTGCTAATCACAGGGGCCCAGATACGCAGTATTTT
CDR3aa: CSANHRGPDTQYF
abundance: few
v_gene: TRBV20-1
j_gene: TRBJ2-3
d_gene: TRBD1

CDR3nt: TGCGCCAGCAGCTCCCCTAGCTCCTACAATGAGCAGTTCTTC
CDR3aa: CASSSPSSYNEQFF
abundance: many
v_gene: TRBV5-1
j_gene: TRBJ2-1
d_gene: NA

CDR3nt: TGCAGTGCTCACACGTCCCACTCCTACAATGAGCAGTTCTTC
CDR3aa: CSAHTSHSYNEQFF
abundance: few
v_gene: TRBV20-1
j_gene: TRBJ2-1
d_gene: NA

CDR3nt: TGTGCCAGCAGTTCCCTCAAGGGAGCCTCCTACAATGAGCAGTTCTTC
CDR3aa: CASSSLKGASYNEQFF
abundance: NA
v_gene: TRBV6-2/TRBV6-3
j_gene: TRBJ2-1
d_gene: NA

CDR3nt: TGTGCCAGCAGCTTGGAGCAAGATGAAAAACTGTTTTTT
CDR3aa: CASSLEQDEKLFF
abundance: NA
v_gene: TRBV5-6
j_gene: TRBJ1-4
d_gene: NA

CDR3nt: TGTGCCAGCAGCCAAACAGGGAAAAATCAGCTCCAGCATTTT
CDR3aa: CASSQTGKNQLQHF
abundance: NA
v_gene: TRBV3-1
j_gene: TRBJ1-5
d_gene: NA

CDR3nt: TGCAGTGCTAGAAAAGGACTAGCGGGACGGGAGACCCAGTACTTC
CDR3aa: CSARKGLAGRETQYF
abundance: NA
v_gene: TRBV20-1
j_gene: TRBJ2-5
d_gene: TRBD2

CDR3nt: TGTGCCAGCAGTTTTGCGGGACAGGGTGGAGATACGCAGTATTTT
CDR3aa: CASSFAGQGGDTQYF
abundance: NA
v_gene: TRBV12-3/TRBV12-4
j_gene: TRBJ2-3
d_gene: TRBD1

CDR3nt: TGTGCCAGCAGTTACCCCGGGACAACCTACGAGCAGTACTTC
CDR3aa: CASSYPGTTYEQYF
abundance: NA
v_gene: TRBV6-6
j_gene: TRBJ2-7
d_gene: NA

CDR3nt: TGTGCCACCAGTGATTCCGGGACGGCCACAGATACGCAGTATTTT
CDR3aa: CATSDSGTATDTQYF
abundance: NA
v_gene: TRBV24-1
j_gene: TRBJ2-3
d_gene: NA

CDR3nt: TGCAGTGCTAGACGAATTGTTGGGGCCTACGAGCAGTACTTC
CDR3aa: CSARRIVGAYEQYF
abundance: NA
v_gene: TRBV20-1
j_gene: TRBJ2-7
d_gene: NA

CDR3nt: TGTGCCAGCAGCCAAGATCGAGCGGGAGAGGGAGATACGCAGTATTTT
CDR3aa: CASSQDRAGEGDTQYF
abundance: few
v_gene: TRBV4-2
j_gene: TRBJ2-3
d_gene: TRBD2

CDR3nt: TGCGCCAGCAGTAACAACCTCGGGGAGACCCAGTACTTC
CDR3aa: CASSNNLGETQYF
abundance: many
v_gene: TRBV10-1
j_gene: TRBJ2-5
d_gene: NA

CDR3nt: TGTGCCACCCGTTTAAGCGGCGGCGGAGATACGCAGTATTTT
CDR3aa: CATRLSGGGDTQYF
abundance: NA
v_gene: TRBV12-3/TRBV12-4
j_gene: TRBJ2-3
d_gene: NA

CDR3nt: TGTGCCAGCAGCTTAGTAACGGTCCTGGGGAATACGCAGTATTTT
CDR3aa: CASSLVTVLGNTQYF
abundance: NA
v_gene: TRBV7-9
j_gene: TRBJ2-3
d_gene: NA

CDR3nt: TGTGCCAGCCCCTGCGCGGGGGGGGCCGGGGATACGCAGTATTTT
CDR3aa: CASPCAGGAGDTQYF
abundance: NA
v_gene: TRBV12-3/TRBV12-4
j_gene: TRBJ2-3
d_gene: TRBD2

CDR3nt: TGCAGCGTTGGTGATGGACAAGAGACCCAGTACTTC
CDR3aa: CSVGDGQETQYF
abundance: few
v_gene: TRBV29-1
j_gene: TRBJ2-5
d_gene: NA

CDR3nt: TGTGCCACCACCCTTTCTCGGGACAGCTCCTACGAGCAGTACTTC
CDR3aa: CATTLSRDSSYEQYF
abundance: many
v_gene: TRBV28
j_gene: TRBJ2-7
d_gene: TRBD1

CDR3nt: TGCAGTGCTAGAGTCGATCGGGCGAACTATGGCTACACCTTC
CDR3aa: CSARVDRANYGYTF
abundance: few
v_gene: TRBV20-1
j_gene: TRBJ1-2
d_gene: NA

CDR3nt: TGTGCCGTGCCTGGGACAGGGGATTCACCCCTCCACTTT
CDR3aa: CAVPGTGDSPLHF
abundance: few
v_gene: TRBV6-4
j_gene: TRBJ1-6
d_gene: TRBD1

CDR3nt: TGCGCCAGCAGCTTTGGGGCTAGCGGGACCTACGAGCAGTACTTC
CDR3aa: CASSFGASGTYEQYF
abundance: NA
v_gene: TRBV5-1
j_gene: TRBJ2-7
d_gene: TRBD2

CDR3nt: TGTGCCAGTAGTACATCCCCGGGACTAGAGTTTAATGAGCAGTTCTTC
CDR3aa: CASSTSPGLEFNEQFF
abundance: NA
v_gene: TRBV19
j_gene: TRBJ2-1
d_gene: TRBD2

CDR3nt: TGCAGTGCTAGAGATCTTAAGGGATCGAACTATGGCTACACCTTC
CDR3aa: CSARDLKGSNYGYTF
abundance: few
v_gene: TRBV20-1
j_gene: TRBJ1-2
d_gene: NA

CDR3nt: TGTGCCAGCAGTTTAAGGGGGGTAGCCAAAAACATTCAGTACTTC
CDR3aa: CASSLRGVAKNIQYF
abundance: NA
v_gene: TRBV28
j_gene: TRBJ2-4
d_gene: NA

CDR3nt: TGTGCCAGCAGTGATTCTCTAGGCGGGAGGGGCGACGAGCAGTACTTC
CDR3aa: CASSDSLGGRGDEQYF
abundance: NA
v_gene: TRBV25-1
j_gene: TRBJ2-7
d_gene: TRBD2

CDR3nt: TGTGCCAGCAGTTGGACTAGCGGGAGTGGGAATGAGCAGTTCTTC
CDR3aa: CASSWTSGSGNEQFF
abundance: NA
v_gene: TRBV7-9
j_gene: TRBJ2-1
d_gene: TRBD2

CDR3nt: TGTGCCAGCAGTACAGGGACGAATGGCAATCAGCCCCAGCATTTT
CDR3aa: CASSTGTNGNQPQHF
abundance: few
v_gene: TRBV28
j_gene: TRBJ1-5
d_gene: NA

CDR3nt: TGCAGTGCTAGAGACCCTAGCGGAAACGGCGTCTACGAGCAGTACTTC
CDR3aa: CSARDPSGNGVYEQYF
abundance: NA
v_gene: TRBV20-1
j_gene: TRBJ2-7
d_gene: TRBD2

CDR3nt: TGTGCCAGCAACCCTAGGTTGGGGGAGGAAGACAATGAGCAGTTCTTT
CDR3aa: CASNPRLGEEDNEQFF
abundance: NA
v_gene: TRBV28
j_gene: TRBJ2-1
d_gene: NA

CDR3nt: TGTGCCAGCAGTTCCTGGACACTGCAGGAGACCCAGTACTTC
CDR3aa: CASSSWTLQETQYF
abundance: NA
v_gene: TRBV12-3/TRBV12-4
j_gene: TRBJ2-5
d_gene: NA

CDR3nt: TGCGCCAGCAGATACTCTCTCCCAGACAATGAGCAGTTCTTC
CDR3aa: CASRYSLPDNEQFF
abundance: NA
v_gene: TRBV5-1
j_gene: TRBJ2-1
d_gene: NA

CDR3nt: TGCGCCAGCAGCTTGGTAGCGGATGCATACAATGAGCAGTTCTTC
CDR3aa: CASSLVADAYNEQFF
abundance: NA
v_gene: TRBV5-1
j_gene: TRBJ2-1
d_gene: NA

CDR3nt: TGCGCCAGCAGCCAAGCTATACAGAACACTGAAGCTTTCTTT
CDR3aa: CASSQAIQNTEAFF
abundance: NA
v_gene: TRBV4-3
j_gene: TRBJ1-1
d_gene: NA

CDR3nt: TGTGCCAGCACTCCCTCACTAGGATACAATGAGCAGTTCTTC
CDR3aa: CASTPSLGYNEQFF
abundance: NA
v_gene: TRBV12-3/TRBV12-4
j_gene: TRBJ2-1
d_gene: NA

CDR3nt: TGCAGTGCTAGAGCCGGGACTAGAGTCCTCTTAAGGAATGAGCAGTTCTTC
CDR3aa: CSARAGTRVLLRNEQFF
abundance: many
v_gene: TRBV20-1
j_gene: TRBJ2-1
d_gene: TRBD2

CDR3nt: TGTGCCACCAGCAGAGATTTCGGGACAGGGAGAAGCGAGCAGTACTTC
CDR3aa: CATSRDFGTGRSEQYF
abundance: few
v_gene: TRBV15
j_gene: TRBJ2-7
d_gene: TRBD1

CDR3nt: TGTGCCAGCAGCCAAGATAGCCTAGCGGTGCAGTACTTC
CDR3aa: CASSQDSLAVQYF
abundance: NA
v_gene: TRBV3-1
j_gene: TRBJ2-7
d_gene: TRBD2

CDR3nt: TGTGCCCTGGGACTAGCGGGACACTACGAGCAGTACTTC
CDR3aa: CALGLAGHYEQYF
abundance: NA
v_gene: TRBV6-2/TRBV6-3
j_gene: TRBJ2-7
d_gene: TRBD2

CDR3nt: TGTGCCATCAGTGTGGACTACTGGAATGAGCAGTTCTTC
CDR3aa: CAISVDYWNEQFF
abundance: NA
v_gene: TRBV10-3
j_gene: TRBJ2-1
d_gene: NA

CDR3nt: TGCAGTGCTACACGCGGGACAGGGTCGAATGAGCAGTTCTTC
CDR3aa: CSATRGTGSNEQFF
abundance: NA
v_gene: TRBV20-1
j_gene: TRBJ2-1
d_gene: TRBD1

CDR3nt: TGTGCCAGCAGCTTAGCGAGGGGTGCCCTCTACGAGCAGTACTTC
CDR3aa: CASSLARGALYEQYF
abundance: NA
v_gene: TRBV7-2
j_gene: TRBJ2-7
d_gene: NA

CDR3nt: TGTGCCATCAGCCCAGATAGTAACTATGGCTACACCTTC
CDR3aa: CAISPDSNYGYTF
abundance: NA
v_gene: TRBV10-3
j_gene: TRBJ1-2
d_gene: NA

CDR3nt: TGTGCCAGCAGTTACCCCGGGACATGGGACTACGAGCAGTACTTC
CDR3aa: CASSYPGTWDYEQYF
abundance: NA
v_gene: TRBV6-2/TRBV6-3
j_gene: TRBJ2-7
d_gene: NA

CDR3nt: TGCAGTGCTGGTACAGGGGCTTTGGAGACCCAGTACTTC
CDR3aa: CSAGTGALETQYF
abundance: NA
v_gene: TRBV20-1
j_gene: TRBJ2-5
d_gene: TRBD1

CDR3nt: TGCGCCAGCAGCTTCGAGGCAGGGGACTTGAACACTGAAGCTTTCTTT
CDR3aa: CASSFEAGDLNTEAFF
abundance: NA
v_gene: TRBV5-1
j_gene: TRBJ1-1
d_gene: NA

CDR3nt: TGTGCCAGCAGTTACGTGATAAGCTCCTACGAGCAGTACTTC
CDR3aa: CASSYVISSYEQYF
abundance: few
v_gene: TRBV6-2/TRBV6-3
j_gene: TRBJ2-7
d_gene: NA

CDR3nt: TGCGCCAGCAGCCAAGAGGGGACGGAGACCCAGTACTTC
CDR3aa: CASSQEGTETQYF
abundance: NA
v_gene: TRBV4-1
j_gene: TRBJ2-5
d_gene: NA

CDR3nt: TGCGCCAGCAGCCGCACTACAGGGGGCGCGGGTGAAAAACTGTTTTTT
CDR3aa: CASSRTTGGAGEKLFF
abundance: many
v_gene: TRBV4-1
j_gene: TRBJ1-4
d_gene: TRBD1

CDR3nt: TGCAGTGCCGGTGGTGGCCACGAGCAGTACTTC
CDR3aa: CSAGGGHEQYF
abundance: NA
v_gene: TRBV20-1
j_gene: TRBJ2-7
d_gene: NA

CDR3nt: TGTGCCATCAGTGATGGAGATCAGCCCCAGCATTTT
CDR3aa: CAISDGDQPQHF
abundance: NA
v_gene: TRBV10-3
j_gene: TRBJ1-5
d_gene: NA

CDR3nt: TGTGCCAGCAGCTCGGACAGGGGTAACAATGAGCAGTTCTTC
CDR3aa: CASSSDRGNNEQFF
abundance: few
v_gene: TRBV13
j_gene: TRBJ2-1
d_gene: TRBD1

CDR3nt: TGTGCCAGCAGCTCGATTGGGCTAGCACCAGAGACCCAGTACTTC
CDR3aa: CASSSIGLAPETQYF
abundance: NA
v_gene: TRBV7-2
j_gene: TRBJ2-5
d_gene: NA

CDR3nt: TGCAGCGTTAATTCACCGTGGCGCAGCCAAGAGACCCAGTACTTC
CDR3aa: CSVNSPWRSQETQYF
abundance: many
v_gene: TRBV29-1
j_gene: TRBJ2-5
d_gene: NA

CDR3nt: TGCAGCGTTGAAGAAAGCAACCAAGAGACCCAGTACTTC
CDR3aa: CSVEESNQETQYF
abundance: few
v_gene: TRBV29-1
j_gene: TRBJ2-5
d_gene: NA

CDR3nt: TGCAGTGCTAGGGCGTATAGCGGGAGGGCCTACGAGCAGTACTTC
CDR3aa: CSARAYSGRAYEQYF
abundance: NA
v_gene: TRBV20-1
j_gene: TRBJ2-7
d_gene: TRBD2

CDR3nt: TGTGCCAGCAGCGCCCTGTTAAGGGGCTCTGAAGCTTTCTTT
CDR3aa: CASSALLRGSEAFF
abundance: NA
v_gene: TRBV11-1
j_gene: TRBJ1-1
d_gene: NA

CDR3nt: TGTGCCAGCAGTTTATCGTCGGCAGGGATTGAACACATTCAGTACTTC
CDR3aa: CASSLSSAGIEHIQYF
abundance: NA
v_gene: TRBV12-3/TRBV12-4
j_gene: TRBJ2-4
d_gene: NA

CDR3nt: TGCGCCAGCAGCTGGCGAGGGAACACCGGGGAGCTGTTTTTT
CDR3aa: CASSWRGNTGELFF
abundance: NA
v_gene: TRBV5-1
j_gene: TRBJ2-2
d_gene: NA

CDR3nt: TGTGCCAGCAGTGCCGAAGGTCCGCTAATCAACCCCCAGCATTTT
CDR3aa: CASSAEGPLINPQHF
abundance: NA
v_gene: TRBV2
j_gene: TRBJ1-5
d_gene: NA

CDR3nt: TGCAGTGCTAGAGATTTCGGGTCCGGGGAGCTGTTTTTT
CDR3aa: CSARDFGSGELFF
abundance: few
v_gene: TRBV20-1
j_gene: TRBJ2-2
d_gene: NA